The 25 T cell receptor beta chains reported below all come from one sample, sequenced in a study of early T cells in non-severe SARS-CoV-2 infection. MiXCR, run by TCRdb on the 5' RACE reads, gives a single entry per CDR3 protein. Of 69,000 or so distinct CDR3 sequences listed, about 10% are singletons. The sample was whole blood. These receptors all stem from an adult who was a healthcare worker with PCR-confirmed SARS-CoV-2 infection or an uninfected control (not recorded which).

The chain uses TRBV9 and TRBJ2-7; 9 bases match TRBD1. V gave up 6 bases and J gave up 3 bases; unmatched junction bases: 7. The CDR3 loop spans 14 amino acids. Germline V lookup: CDR1 SGDLS, CDR2 YYNGEE. In DNA, the CDR3 is TGTGCCAGCAATCGCGGGACAGGGAACTACGAGCAGTACTTC. This translates into CASNRGTGNYEQYF.

A few counts support this clonotype. The V gene is TRBV7-4, the J gene TRBJ1-5, with 12 bases identical to TRBD1. With 5 bases clipped from V and 0 bases from J, the junction kept 17 bases outside the gene matches. This CDR3 is 21 amino acids long. Germline V lookup: CDR1 SGHVT, CDR2 SQSDAQ. This CDR3 reads CASSPRDGTGGPTASNQPQHF. DNA of the CDR3: TGTGCCAGCAGCCCCCGGGACGGGACAGGGGGCCCCACAGCTAGCAATCAGCCCCAGCATTTT.

This clonotype was picked up many times. J is TRBJ1-1 and V is TRBV20-1; the D gene is possibly TRBD1 (6 bases). V lost 1 base and J lost 0, with 12 bases in between. In germline, CDR1 is DFQATT, CDR2 SNEGSKA (reference sequence). The CDR3 consists of 15 residues. CDR3 sequence reads: CSARGQGTMNTEAFF. As DNA, the CDR3 is TGCAGTGCTAGAGGGCAGGGGACCATGAACACTGAAGCTTTCTTT.

The chain couples TRBV12-3 or TRBV12-4 to TRBJ1-1; D uncertain. The CDR3 spans 14 residues. With 2 bases removed from V and 4 bases from J, the gap between germline ends came to 11 bases. The CDR3, as DNA: TGTGCCAGCAGTTTACTCCGAGAGGGCACTGAAGCTTTCTTT. Translated: CASSLLREGTEAFF.

Note on this clonotype: Since a much larger clone is just one base distant, this may be a read error. V is TRBV5-4 and J is TRBJ1-2; 7 nucleotides line up with TRBD1. The germline gives CDR1 SGHNT, CDR2 YYREEE (reference sequence). The CDR3 sequence is 15 residues long. DNA for the CDR3: TGTACCAGCAGCCGGGACAGTGACCAGTCGGATGGCTACACCTTC. This gives the protein CTSSRDSDQSDGYTF. The entire variable domain, with the rest obtained from reference TRBV5-4 and TRBJ1-2, is as follows: ETGVTQSPTHLIKTRGQQVTLRCSSQSGHNTVSWYQQALGQGPQFIFQYYREEENGRGNFPPRFSGLQFPNYSSELNVNALELDDSALYLCTSSRDSDQSDGYTFGSGTRLTVV.

This clonotype was counted many times. The J gene is TRBJ1-5, the V gene TRBV6-4; TRBD1 matches 9 bases. This CDR3 contains 17 residues. V lost 8 bases, J lost 3 bases, and 14 bases stayed unmatched. Germline values: CDR1 MRHNA, CDR2 SNTAGT. CDR3 protein: CASLLPGQGPFNQPQHF. In DNA form, the CDR3 reads TGTGCCAGCCTCTTACCTGGACAGGGGCCTTTCAATCAGCCCCAGCATTTT.

This clonotype was counted many times. The chain employs TRBV13 and TRBJ2-7; the match to TRBD1 covers 7 bases. Germline V gene data show CDR1 as PRHDT and CDR2 as FYEKMQ (reference sequence). The CDR3 has 15 residues. The V and J ends lost 5 bases and 6 bases, in that order; junction bases with no gene match: 13. The CDR3 sequence is CASSRRGRGSREQYF. The CDR3, as DNA: TGTGCCAGCAGCCGACGGGGCAGGGGGAGTCGCGAGCAGTACTTC. The variable domain in full, completed from reference TRBV13 and TRBJ2-7, reads AAGVIQSPRHLIKEKRETATLKCYPIPRHDTVYWYQQGPGQDPQFLISFYEKMQSDKGSIPDRFSAQQFSDYHSELNMSSLELGDSALYFCASSRRGRGSREQYFGPGTRLTVT.

In this sample, this clonotype turned up a few times. The V gene is TRBV6-2 or TRBV6-3, the J gene TRBJ2-1; D gene uncertain. The V end was cut by 8 bases, the J end by 0 bases, with 8 bases between. The CDR3 is 13 amino acids. Germline CDR1 reads MNHEY; CDR2 reads SVGEGT. CDR3 nucleotides: TGTGCCAGCGCATTGAGCTCCTACAATGAGCAGTTCTTC. This encodes CASALSSYNEQFF.

This clonotype was recorded at least ten times. J is TRBJ1-2 and V is TRBV20-1, with 8 bases identical to TRBD1. The CDR3 runs to 13 residues. CDR1 and CDR2 (germline): DFQATT, SNEGSKA (reference sequence). Germline trimming cut 4 bases from V and 2 bases from J; bases unmatched to any gene: 3. The CDR3 loop reads CSATGGANYGYTF. The DNA of the CDR3 is TGCAGTGCTACAGGGGGCGCGAACTATGGCTACACCTTC.

This clonotype showed up many times. The J gene is TRBJ1-2, the V gene TRBV29-1; possible D gene TRBD1, 5 bases. The germline gives CDR1 SQVTM, CDR2 ANQGSEA. CDR3 length: 15 amino acids. The V gene lost 4 bases and the J gene lost 2 bases, with 17 bases spanning the gap. DNA for the CDR3: TGCAGCGTTGTTTCGGGGGACCCAAGAAACTATGGCTACACCTTC. Protein product: CSVVSGDPRNYGYTF.

J is TRBJ2-7 and V is TRBV15, with D tentatively TRBD2 (6 bases). Trimming shortened V by 2 bases and J by 6 bases, and 14 bases separated the two germline ends. Germline V gene lookup returns CDR1 LNHNV and CDR2 YYDKDF (reference sequence). The CDR3 has 14 residues. In DNA, the CDR3 is TGTGCCACCAGCAGACCCCCGCGGGGAACCGAGCAGTACTTC. Amino acids: CATSRPPRGTEQYF. Based on the CDR3 plus reference TRBV15 and TRBJ2-7, the full variable domain is DAMVIQNPRYQVTQFGKPVTLSCSQTLNHNVMYWYQQKSSQAPKLLFHYYDKDFNNEADTPDNFQSRRPNTSFCFLDIRSPGLGDTAMYLCATSRPPRGTEQYFGPGTRLTVT.

This clonotype was seen repeatedly, ten times or more. V and J are TRBV29-1 and TRBJ1-1; possible D gene TRBD1, 6 bases. The CDR3 consists of 13 residues. V shed 4 bases and J shed 3 bases, with 12 bases lying between them. Germline values: CDR1 SQVTM, CDR2 ANQGSEA. The CDR3 region has the DNA TGCAGCGTTGGCGGGACATCGGACACTGAAGCTTTCTTT. The encoded protein is CSVGGTSDTEAFF.

A few counts support this clonotype. This chain connects TRBV4-3 to TRBJ2-1, with 8 bases matching TRBD2. The CDR3 extends over 15 amino acids. The V gene's germline CDR1 is LGHNA and CDR2 YSLEER. V was pared by 1 base and J by 9 bases, with 8 bases of the junction left unmatched. CDR3 coding DNA: TGCGCCAGCAGCCAAGCCGGCTCTAGCGGGTTTGAGCAGTTCTTC. Protein sequence: CASSQAGSSGFEQFF.

This clonotype was observed a handful of times. This chain links TRBV19 with TRBJ2-1; the match to TRBD2 covers 11 bases. The CDR3 length is 15 residues. Losses at the gene ends were 4 bases for V and 4 bases for J; bases not matched to a gene: 3. Germline CDR1 LNHDA, CDR2 SQIVND (reference sequence). CDR3 DNA sequence: TGTGCCAGTAGTACCGGGACTAGCGGTTACAATGAGCAGTTCTTC. Its translation: CASSTGTSGYNEQFF. The full variable domain, with the rest looked up from reference TRBV19 and TRBJ2-1, is DGGITQSPKYLFRKEGQNVTLSCEQNLNHDAMYWYRQDPGQGLRLIYYSQIVNDFQKGDIAEGYSVSREKKESFPLTVTSAQKNPTAFYLCASSTGTSGYNEQFFGPGTRLTVL.

The sample holds many counts of this clonotype. A read error may account for a junction end that differs from germline. This chain joins TRBV7-3 and TRBJ2-1; TRBD1 might be the D (5 bases). The germline V gene encodes CDR1 SGHTA and CDR2 FQGTGA. CDR3 length: 16 amino acids. The CDR3 protein is CASSLTGDKYYNEQFF. The CDR3 DNA is TGTGCCAGCAGCCTAACAGGCGACAAGTACTACAATGAGCAGTTCTTC.

The rearrangement links TRBV11-2 to TRBJ1-1, with D perhaps matching TRBD1 (5 bases). This CDR3 has 15 residues. The germline gives CDR1 SGHAT, CDR2 FQNNGV. V was shortened by 0 bases and J by 1 base, with 9 bases between the two germline ends. Here the CDR3 reads CASSLEGLPNTEAFF. In DNA, the CDR3 is TGTGCCAGCAGCTTAGAGGGACTGCCGAACACTGAAGCTTTCTTT.

This clonotype was detected a few times. The rearrangement joins TRBV20-1 to TRBJ2-1; D ambiguous. The CDR3 sequence is 12 residues long. Trimming cost V 0 bases and J 9 bases, with 9 bases left between them. Germline V gives CDR1 DFQATT, CDR2 SNEGSKA (reference sequence). The CDR3 here is CSAREDGGEQFF. CDR3 nucleotide sequence: TGCAGTGCTAGAGAGGACGGCGGTGAGCAGTTCTTC.

This clonotype was seen at least ten times. The rearrangement links TRBV10-2 to TRBJ1-1; TRBD1 might be the D (6 bases). Germline CDR1 WSHSY, CDR2 SAAADI. This CDR3 is 12 amino acids long. The V and J ends lost 3 bases and 5 bases respectively, with 7 bases between them. The CDR3 DNA sequence: TGCGCCAGCAGTGAAGGGGGAACTGAAGCTTTCTTT. It codes for CASSEGGTEAFF.

There are a few counts of this clonotype. This rearrangement joins TRBV5-4 to TRBJ2-3; D is uncertain. This CDR3 region has 15 residues. V gave up 4 bases and J gave up 4 bases, with 16 bases separating them. Germline CDR1 and CDR2: SGHNT and YYREEE (reference sequence). This CDR3 is CASSAAGLGSDTQYF. In nucleotides, the CDR3 is TGTGCCAGCAGCGCCGCTGGTCTTGGGTCAGATACGCAGTATTTT.

V usage is TRBV19 and J usage is TRBJ2-2; tentative D call: TRBD1 (6 bases). The germline V and J ends were trimmed by 7 bases and 4 bases, with 16 bases remaining between them. The CDR3 covers 15 residues. CDR1 and CDR2 from the germline V gene are LNHDA and SQIVND (reference sequence). The CDR3 sequence is CASTQGQLRTGELFF. DNA of the CDR3: TGTGCCAGTACTCAAGGACAGCTTCGCACCGGGGAGCTGTTTTTT.

This clonotype was counted ten times or more. The chain uses TRBV12-3 or TRBV12-4 and TRBJ2-2, with D possibly matching TRBD2 (6 bases). The V gene lost 5 bases and the J gene lost 6 bases, with 13 bases spanning the gap. The CDR3 contains 14 residues. The CDR3 reads CASSPRGTAGELFF. Here the CDR3 DNA reads TGTGCCAGCAGTCCCCGGGGGACGGCCGGGGAGCTGTTTTTT.

This clonotype was observed a handful of times. The chain links TRBV5-1 to TRBJ2-7, with TRBD2 matching over 7 bases. This CDR3 has 11 amino acids. CDR1 SGHRS and CDR2 YFSETQ come from the germline V gene. Unmatched junction bases numbered 0, after V lost 4 bases and J lost 5 bases. CDR3 sequence (DNA): TGCGCCAGCAGCCGGGGGGACGAGCAGTACTTC. It specifies CASSRGDEQYF.

This clonotype was seen more than once but under ten times. The rearrangement joins TRBV12-3 or TRBV12-4 to TRBJ2-7; D is unclear. V lost 4 bases to trimming and J lost 2 bases, with 12 bases between them. The CDR3 length is 14 residues. CDR3 in DNA: TGTGCCAGCAGTTCGTCGGTCTCGGCCTACGAGCAGTACTTC. It specifies CASSSSVSAYEQYF.

This clonotype was counted ten times or more. The V call is TRBV7-3, the J call TRBJ2-1; D unresolved. Trimming cost V 6 bases and J 12 bases, with 21 bases left between them. This CDR3 spans 14 amino acids. Germline CDR1 and CDR2: SGHTA and FQGTGA. The CDR3 nucleotides read TGTGCCAGCAGGCCTTCCCCGCAAGCCGATGGGCAGTTCTTC. This gives the protein CASRPSPQADGQFF.

The V and J genes are TRBV7-6 and TRBJ1-1; D remains unclear. The CDR3 is made up of 13 amino acids. The V gene lost 0 bases and the J gene lost 1 base, with 3 bases spanning the gap. From germline, CDR1 is SGHVS and CDR2 FNYEAQ. The CDR3 is CASSLAQNTEAFF. The CDR3 DNA reads as TGTGCCAGCAGCTTAGCACAGAACACTGAAGCTTTCTTT.